This entry describes one TCR beta chain. The data belong to a study of blood T cell repertoires in COVID-19. Looking at the study overall: The cDNA or gDNA used as material had been derived from T cells, B-cell-depleted T cells, or PBMCs.

As processed by the authors: Counts of nucleated cells, estimated from reference gene primer amplification, were obtained. Sequencing was performed with immunoSEQ multiplex PCR; in TCRdb, only in-frame clones are kept and a portion is missing. V and J calls plus clone size are reproduced from that table; the DNA served to infer D and trimming. This table holds some 190,000 clones, 88% found once. Germline CDR1 and CDR2: SGHAT and FQNNGV. V lost 5 bases, J lost 6 bases, and 6 bases stayed unmatched. This CDR3 contains 13 residues. This sequence originates from a man younger than 30 with active or convalescent COVID-19. The rearrangement joins TRBV11-2 to TRBJ1-1; 7 bases line up with TRBD1. Sequencing was performed on peripheral blood. The CDR3 DNA sequence: TGTGCCAGCAGCCTTAACAGGGGACCTGAAGCTTTCTTT. Protein: CASSLNRGPEAFF.